Below, 6 T cell receptor beta chains from the same sample are listed, as sequenced in a study of cytomegalovirus exposure and HLA in healthy donors. It was with 60 Vbeta and 13 Jbeta primers that the PCR ran. The table came from immunoSEQ multiplex PCR; TCRdb's copy has only in-frame clones and leaves some out. This table lists 150,000 to 200,000 clones. The specimen sequenced was PBMCs. These receptor sequences come from a man aged 30-40 years in good health and CMV-seronegative.

J is TRBJ2-7 and V is TRBV10-3; 9 nucleotides line up with TRBD2. There are 14 residues in the CDR3. Germline assignment: CDR1 ENHRY and CDR2 SYGVKD. Trimming at V came to 11 bases and at J to 4 bases, leaving 12 bases not matched to a gene. In DNA, the CDR3 is TGTGCCTCTAGTCCCGGGACTAGCTTTTACGAGCAGTACTTC. Translated, it gives CASSPGTSFYEQYF.

J is TRBJ2-7 and V is TRBV10-3; the match to TRBD2 covers 10 bases. The CDR3 consists of 13 residues. V gave up 6 bases and J gave up 8 bases; unmatched junction bases: 7. The V gene's germline CDR1 is ENHRY and CDR2 SYGVKD. In DNA form, the CDR3 reads TGTGCCATCAGGCTAGCGGGAGACCCGCAGCAGTACTTC. This translates into CAIRLAGDPQQYF.

The chain carries TRBV19 and TRBJ2-3; 7 bases match TRBD1. CDR1 is LNHDA and CDR2 is SQIVND in the germline V gene (reference sequence). The V and J ends lost 2 bases and 3 bases, in that order; junction bases with no gene match: 11. CDR3 length: 17 residues. The CDR3 sequence is CASSINPRGKGTDTQYF. The CDR3 coding sequence is TGTGCCAGTAGTATAAACCCCAGGGGGAAGGGAACAGATACGCAGTATTTT.

The chain recombines TRBV5-4 with TRBJ2-3, with 11 bases lining up with TRBD2. This CDR3 has 16 residues. From germline, CDR1 is SGHNT and CDR2 YYREEE (reference sequence). V was pared by 2 bases and J by 2 bases, with 4 bases of the junction left unmatched. The CDR3 sequence is CASSFTSGSPTDTQYF. Here the CDR3 DNA reads TGTGCCAGCAGCTTTACTAGCGGGAGCCCCACAGATACGCAGTATTTT.

Turning to this clone: Other DNA sequences in the same sample also yield this CDR3. V gene TRBV19 combines with J gene TRBJ1-5; TRBD1 is a possible D gene (6 bases). The length of the CDR3 is 15 residues. Germline V CDR1 and CDR2: LNHDA, SQIVND (reference sequence). V was pared by 6 bases and J by 1 base, with 13 bases between. The CDR3 DNA follows: TGTGCCAGTAGGAACGCAGGGGCAAGCAATCAGCCCCAGCATTTT. Residues: CASRNAGASNQPQHF. The full variable domain, completed using reference TRBV19 and TRBJ1-5, is DGGITQSPKYLFRKEGQNVTLSCEQNLNHDAMYWYRQDPGQGLRLIYYSQIVNDFQKGDIAEGYSVSREKKESFPLTVTSAQKNPTAFYLCASRNAGASNQPQHFGDGTRLSIL.

The chain links TRBV27 to TRBJ2-7; D remains ambiguous. The V and J ends lost 5 bases and 3 bases respectively, with 20 bases between them. CDR3 length: 16 amino acids. Germline assignment: CDR1 MNHEY and CDR2 SMNVEV (reference sequence). CDR3: CASSPSHVRRDYEQYF. CDR3 nucleotide sequence: TGTGCCAGCAGTCCCTCACACGTTAGGAGAGACTACGAGCAGTACTTC.